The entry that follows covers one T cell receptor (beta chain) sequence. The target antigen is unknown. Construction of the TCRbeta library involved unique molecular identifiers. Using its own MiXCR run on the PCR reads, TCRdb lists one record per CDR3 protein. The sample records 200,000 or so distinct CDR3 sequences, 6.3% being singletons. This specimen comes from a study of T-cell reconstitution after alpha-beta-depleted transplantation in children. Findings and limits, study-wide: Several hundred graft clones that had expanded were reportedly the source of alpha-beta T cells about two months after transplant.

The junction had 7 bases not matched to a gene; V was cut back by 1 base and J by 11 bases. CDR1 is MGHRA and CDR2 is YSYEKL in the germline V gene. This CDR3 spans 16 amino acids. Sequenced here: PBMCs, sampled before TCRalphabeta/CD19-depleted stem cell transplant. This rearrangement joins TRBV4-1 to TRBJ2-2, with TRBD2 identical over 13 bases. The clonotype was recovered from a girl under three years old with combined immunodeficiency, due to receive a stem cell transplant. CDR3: CASSQGRLAGGIELFF. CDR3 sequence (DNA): TGCGCCAGCAGCCAAGGGAGACTAGCGGGGGGTATCGAGCTGTTTTTT.